This T cell receptor (beta chain) was sequenced for a study of T cell responses to AZD1222 COVID-19 vaccine. General study points: Repertoires were sampled only after the peak T cell response. Clonal diversity was possibly underestimated; the donors were predominantly white British and more often female.

The J segment lost 8 bases and the V segment lost 4 bases, leaving 7 bases of the junction unmatched. CDR1 is GTSNPN and CDR2 is SVGIG in the germline V gene (reference sequence). There are 13 residues in the CDR3. Comment on this clone: Antigen unknown.

Produced via immunoSEQ multiplex PCR; TCRdb's table is partial and in-frame only. In the table there are 96,000 or so clones, around 90% of which are singletons. This receptor was obtained from an adult in good health. The sample here was peripheral blood, taken on day 0 of AZD1222 vaccination. The chain joins TRBV30 to TRBJ2-1, with TRBD2 identical over 8 bases. The CDR3 region is CAWKAGGRDEQFF. In DNA form, the CDR3 reads TGTGCCTGGAAGGCGGGAGGACGGGATGAGCAGTTCTTC.